This TCR beta chain was observed in a study of metastatic and nonmetastatic thyroid tumors. This clone has more than one count but fewer than ten. Deletions cut 8 bases from V and 7 bases from J, with 9 bases between. The CDR3 is made up of 11 amino acids. CDR1 and CDR2 from the germline V gene are MNHNS and SASEGT. MiXCR was used by TCRdb to re-call the PCR reads. Seen here are about 45,000 clones, about 4% observed once, and the top ten hold 9.8%. Thyroid surgery took place with no prior treatment in any patient. The clonotype was recovered from a female donor with papillary thyroid cancer or a benign thyroid nodule (not recorded which). Some clones in this sample may be carry-over from other donors' samples. The chain combines TRBV6-1 with TRBJ2-1; D gene ambiguous. The specimen was blood. The CDR3 protein is CASAVTNEQFF. CDR3 bases: TGTGCCAGCGCTGTAACGAATGAGCAGTTCTTC.